This T cell receptor beta chain was sequenced for a study of PD-1 blockade in classical Hodgkin lymphoma. The CDR3 is 15 amino acids. The junction had 4 bases not matched to a gene; V was cut back by 2 bases and J by 0 bases. Germline assignment: CDR1 SGHDT and CDR2 YYEEEE. Every one of the patients relapsed after autologous stem cell transplantation (brentuximab vedotin exposure was variable). By magnetic negative selection, CD4+ T cells were purified from thawed PBMCs. Using immunoSEQ multiplex PCR, the repertoire was profiled, and TCRdb retains in-frame clones only, with some absent. The data show thousands of clones, with about 80% seen just once and more than 4% held by the top ten.

This clonotype was obtained from a human donor with classical Hodgkin lymphoma. Here the sequenced sample was CD4+ T cells from blood, taken at baseline. The rearrangement links TRBV5-6 to TRBJ2-5, with TRBD1 identical over 7 bases. In nucleotides, the CDR3 is TGTGCCAGCAGCTTACCGGACAGGTACCAAGAGACCCAGTACTTC. It is translated as CASSLPDRYQETQYF.